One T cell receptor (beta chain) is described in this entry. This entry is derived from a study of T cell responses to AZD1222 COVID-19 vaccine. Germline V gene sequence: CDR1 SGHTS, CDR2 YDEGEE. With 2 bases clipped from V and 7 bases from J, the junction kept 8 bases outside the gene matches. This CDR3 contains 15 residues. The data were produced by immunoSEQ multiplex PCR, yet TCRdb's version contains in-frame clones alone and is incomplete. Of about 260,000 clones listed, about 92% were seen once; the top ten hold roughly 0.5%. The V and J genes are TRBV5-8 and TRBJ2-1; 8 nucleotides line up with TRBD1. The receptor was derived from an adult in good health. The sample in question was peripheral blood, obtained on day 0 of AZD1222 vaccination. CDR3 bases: TGTGCCAGCAGCTTCCCATGGACAGGGACAAATGAGCAGTTCTTC. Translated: CASSFPWTGTNEQFF.